Listed below are T cell receptor beta chains from one sample, sequenced in a study of cytomegalovirus exposure and HLA in healthy donors. Libraries were prepared by immunoSEQ multiplex PCR; TCRdb keeps only in-frame clonotypes and omits some of them. This repertoire shows around 200,000 clones, roughly 78% found once; its top ten account for roughly 4.5%. The sequenced material came from PBMCs. The receptors originated from a young woman in good health and CMV-seropositive. Both conserved end residues are part of each CDR3. D genes are given only for firm matches. A row's size may be missing; if present it is once, few, many or a size class.

TRBJ2-2 | TRBV27 | - | - | TGTGCCAGCAGTTCAAGGAGGGCCGGGGAGCTGTTTTTT | CASSSRRAGELFF
TRBJ2-2 | TRBV5-1 | - | - | TGCGCCAGCAGCCAGCGGACAGCTACGACCGGGGAGCTGTTTTTT | CASSQRTATTGELFF
TRBJ1-1 | TRBV6-5 | TRBD1 | - | TGTGCCAGCAGTTCCGGACAGGGGGCAATGAACACTGAAGCTTTCTTT | CASSSGQGAMNTEAFF
TRBJ1-5 | TRBV19 | - | - | TGTGCCAGTACCCTACCGGGGTCCAATCAGCCCCAGCATTTT | CASTLPGSNQPQHF
TRBJ1-5 | TRBV6-1 | - | - | TGTGCCAGCAGTGACCTGACCCGGGGGGGCCTGGGTTTTAATCAGCCCCAGCATTTT | CASSDLTRGGLGFNQPQHF
TRBJ2-1 | TRBV27 | TRBD1 | - | TGTGCCAGCAGCAATCTTATTGGTAGGGGGGACAGGAATGAGCAGTTCTTC | CASSNLIGRGDRNEQFF
TRBJ2-5 | TRBV2 | TRBD1 | - | TGTGCCAGCAAAGTGAACCGGGACAGGGTCCGCGAGACCCAGTACTTC | CASKVNRDRVRETQYF
TRBJ2-7 | TRBV2 | - | - | TGTGCCAGCAGTCGAATGCCACAGGGAATCGAAAACGAGCAGTACTTC | CASSRMPQGIENEQYF
TRBJ2-3 | TRBV9 | - | - | TGTGCCAGCAGCGTAGATCCCTTAGAGGGGGGGACAGATACGCAGTATTTT | CASSVDPLEGGTDTQYF
TRBJ2-5 | TRBV9 | TRBD2 | few | TGTGCCAGCAGCGTAGGGGGGGGGAGACAAGAGACCCAGTACTTC | CASSVGGGRQETQYF
TRBJ2-1 | TRBV29-1 | - | - | TGCAGCGTTGAAAAGCTGGCAGGGGATGAGCAGTTCTTC | CSVEKLAGDEQFF
TRBJ2-3 | TRBV7-2 | - | - | TGTGCCAGCAGAGCATCGGGGGGCTCGTCGTTAGATACGCAGTATTTT | CASRASGGSSLDTQYF
TRBJ2-7 | TRBV13 | - | - | TGTGCCAGCAGCACCCGGGACACAAACTACGAGCAGTACTTC | CASSTRDTNYEQYF
TRBJ1-3 | TRBV9 | - | - | TGTGCCAGCAGCAGTAGTGGACACAGCTCTGGAAACACCATATATTTT | CASSSSGHSSGNTIYF
TRBJ2-7 | TRBV4-3 | - | - | TGCGCCAGAAAGTGTGAGGGTTTCGTTCCCTTCGAGAAGTACTTC | CARKCEGFVPFEKYF
TRBJ2-5 | TRBV5-1 | TRBD2 | - | TGCGCCAGCAGCTCTGGACTAGCGGGGGTTCAAGAGACCCAGTACTTC | CASSSGLAGVQETQYF
TRBJ1-2 | TRBV11-2 | - | once | TGTGCCAGCAGCTTCGGGGTTTACTATGGCTACACCTTC | CASSFGVYYGYTF
TRBJ2-1 | TRBV5-1 | TRBD2 | - | TGCGCCAGCAGCAAGACTAGCGGGAGGGTAAGCAATGAGCAGTTCTTC | CASSKTSGRVSNEQFF
TRBJ2-5 | TRBV2 | TRBD1 | few | TGTGCCAGCAGTACCCCCGGGACAGGCCAAGAGACCCAGTACTTC | CASSTPGTGQETQYF
TRBJ1-2 | TRBV10-3 | TRBD1 | - | TGTGCCATCAGCCCCGGGACAGGGTATGGCTACACCTTC | CAISPGTGYGYTF
TRBJ1-1 | TRBV5-4 | TRBD1 | - | TGTGCCAGCAGTCCGCTGACAGGGGGGTATACTGAAGCTTTCTTT | CASSPLTGGYTEAFF
TRBJ1-1 | TRBV4-3 | TRBD1 | - | TGCGCCAGCAGCCAAGAACAGGGGGCCGGCACTGAAGCTTTCTTT | CASSQEQGAGTEAFF
TRBJ1-1 | TRBV16 | - | - | TGTGCCAGCGGATCAAGGGGCGCTGAAGCTTTCTTT | CASGSRGAEAFF
TRBJ2-5 | TRBV4-1 | - | - | TGCGCCAGCAGCCAACAGGGGTTTCGGGGTCAAGAGACCCAGTACTTC | CASSQQGFRGQETQYF
TRBJ1-1 | TRBV7-9 | - | - | TGTGCCAGCAGTTCACTGGTGAACACTGAAGCTTTCTTT | CASSSLVNTEAFF
TRBJ2-1 | TRBV29-1 | - | - | TGCAGCGTTGTTGAGGGATGGGCCTACAATGAGCAGTTCTTC | CSVVEGWAYNEQFF
TRBJ2-1 | TRBV5-4 | - | - | TGTGCCAGCAGCCCCCTCGCGGGACAGTACAATGAGCAGTTCTTC | CASSPLAGQYNEQFF
TRBJ1-4 | TRBV5-5 | - | - | TGTGCCAGCAGCTTACCAGTCACCGAAAAACTGTTTTTT | CASSLPVTEKLFF
TRBJ2-7 | TRBV7-9 | TRBD2 | - | TGTGCCAGCAGCATAATACGTTCGGGGGGGTACGAGCAGTACTTC | CASSIIRSGGYEQYF
TRBJ1-1 | TRBV9 | TRBD1 | once | TGTGCCAGCAGCGTGACAGGGAGCAACACTGAAGCTTTCTTT | CASSVTGSNTEAFF
TRBJ2-7 | TRBV5-1 | TRBD1 | once | TGCGCCAGCAGCTACGGGGGGACAGGGGAGGTTGAGCAGTACTTC | CASSYGGTGEVEQYF
TRBJ2-1 | TRBV11-2 | TRBD2 | - | TGTGCCAGCAGCTTAGGAATTAGCGGGCCGAATGAGCAGTTCTTC | CASSLGISGPNEQFF
TRBJ1-1 | TRBV6-1 | TRBD1 | - | TGTGCCACGGGGACAGGGGCGAACACTGAAGCTTTCTTT | CATGTGANTEAFF
TRBJ1-2 | TRBV4-3 | - | - | TGCGCCAGCAGCGGAGAGCCGGTCGGCTATGGCTACACCTTC | CASSGEPVGYGYTF
TRBJ1-1 | TRBV27 | - | few | TGTGCCAGCAGTTTAAGACGGAGCACTGAAGCTTTCTTT | CASSLRRSTEAFF
TRBJ2-1 | TRBV7-2 | TRBD2 | - | TGTGCCAGCACCCGAGGACTAGCGGGGGGCCACAATGAGCAGTTCTTC | CASTRGLAGGHNEQFF
TRBJ2-7 | TRBV4-1 | - | - | TGCGCCAGCAGCCATGGTACTAATACCTACGAGCAGTACTTC | CASSHGTNTYEQYF
TRBJ2-7 | TRBV9 | - | once | TGTGCCAGCAGCGTAGGAGGGCGAGGGGAGCAGTACTTC | CASSVGGRGEQYF
TRBJ2-7 | TRBV5-5 | - | once | TGTGCCAGCAGCTTAATACCTAGCGAAGGATACGAGCAGTACTTC | CASSLIPSEGYEQYF
TRBJ2-3 | TRBV10-1 | TRBD2 | - | TGCGCCAGCAGTGAGGTGGCGGGGGGCCTCAGAGAGACGCAGTATTTT | CASSEVAGGLRETQYF
TRBJ2-4 | TRBV25-1 | - | - | TGTGCCAGCAGTGAGTCGCACCGAATCGGTATTCAGTACTTC | CASSESHRIGIQYF
TRBJ1-2 | TRBV5-4 | - | - | TGTGCCAGCAGCTTTTTTTCTGAGAACTATGGCTACACCTTC | CASSFFSENYGYTF
TRBJ2-2 | TRBV4-2 | - | - | TGTGCCAGCAGCCGCGGATCCGGGACAACGAACACCGGGGAGCTGTTTTTT | CASSRGSGTTNTGELFF
TRBJ2-3 | TRBV27 | - | - | TGTGCCAGCAGATCCCTATCTCCCACAGATACGCAGTATTTT | CASRSLSPTDTQYF
TRBJ2-5 | TRBV7-7 | - | - | TGTGCCAGCAGCTTAGCACCGACAGCGATTGAGACCCAGTACTTC | CASSLAPTAIETQYF
TRBJ1-6 | TRBV14 | - | - | TGTGCCAGCAGCCAAGTCTTACGGAGCTCCTATAATTCACCCCTCCACTTT | CASSQVLRSSYNSPLHF
TRBJ1-2 | TRBV10-2 | - | - | TGCGCCAGCAGTGAGGCAGGCTATGGCTACACCTTC | CASSEAGYGYTF
TRBJ1-5 | TRBV21-1 | - | once | TGTGCCAGCATTACGGTCTCGGGGAGCAATCAGCCCCAGCATTTT | CASITVSGSNQPQHF
TRBJ2-7 | TRBV27 | TRBD2 | - | TGTGCCAGCGTCGCTAGCGGTGGGACCTACGAGCAGTACTTC | CASVASGGTYEQYF
TRBJ1-3 | TRBV7-8 | TRBD1 | - | TGTGCCAGCAGCGCGACAGGGGCGGGAGGAAACACCATATATTTT | CASSATGAGGNTIYF
TRBJ1-2 | TRBV11-2 | - | - | TGTGCCAGCAGCTCCTCTGCGAACTATGGCTACACCTTC | CASSSSANYGYTF